Presented here are 27 T cell receptor beta chains from one specimen sequenced in a study of vaccination effects on CD4 cells after COVID-19. These receptors have no identified antigens. At the end of about ten days of culture, CD4+ T cells were isolated. The repertoire was sequenced with immunoSEQ multiplex PCR; TCRdb's copy has only in-frame clones and lacks some. The table includes 40,000 or so clones, roughly 82% detected once. Sample: CD4+ T cells from PBMCs cultured without peptide, taken before COVID-19 vaccination. The receptors here all came from a human donor who received a COVID-19 vaccine.

CDR3 sequence reads: CASSLTGQPYGYTF. CDR3 in DNA: TGTGCCAGCAGTTTAACGGGACAGCCCTATGGCTACACCTTC. The chain couples TRBV28 to TRBJ1-2; 7 nucleotides line up with TRBD1. CDR1 is MDHEN and CDR2 is SYDVKM in the germline V gene. Losses at the gene ends were 2 bases for V and 4 bases for J; bases not matched to a gene: 4. CDR3 length: 14 residues.

The genes are TRBV12-3 or TRBV12-4 and TRBJ1-5; D uncertain. Trimming left V 3 bases short and J 6 bases short, with 6 bases between. This CDR3 comprises 12 residues. The chain's CDR3 is CASSFSGQPQHF. Written as DNA, the CDR3 is TGTGCCAGCAGTTTTAGCGGTCAGCCCCAGCATTTT.

J is TRBJ2-1 and V is TRBV7-2; 10 bases match TRBD2. CDR3 length equals 16 residues. With V trimmed by 1 base and J by 6 bases, 6 bases remained unmatched. Germline-derived CDR1 and CDR2 are SGHTA and FQGNSA. DNA of the CDR3: TGTGCCAGCAGCTTAGGCGCTAGCGGGGGCTTCAATGAGCAGTTCTTC. Translated: CASSLGASGGFNEQFF. The full variable domain, in which reference TRBV7-2 and TRBJ2-1 provide the parts outside the CDR3, is GAGVSQSPSNKVTEKGKDVELRCDPISGHTALYWYRQSLGQGLEFLIYFQGNSAPDKSGLPSDRFSAERTGGSVSTLTIQRTQQEDSAVYLCASSLGASGGFNEQFFGPGTRLTVL.

V gene TRBV6-5 combines with J gene TRBJ2-5; maybe TRBD2 (6 bases). Trimming removed 7 bases from V and 5 bases from J, with 20 bases in between. Germline V CDR1 and CDR2: MNHEY, SVGAGI. CDR3 size: 15 residues. The CDR3 nucleotides are TGTGCCAGCACTCTAACAGGAGGGGAATGGGAGACCCAGTACTTC. This codes for CASTLTGGEWETQYF.

This clone has just a few counts. This chain links TRBV24-1 with TRBJ1-2; TRBD1 matches 9 bases. With 1 base clipped from V and 7 bases from J, the junction kept 3 bases outside the gene matches. This CDR3 is built from 14 residues. Germline V gene sequence: CDR1 KGHDR, CDR2 SFDVKD. The chain's CDR3 is CATSDLTGGRGYTF. The CDR3 coding sequence is TGTGCCACCAGTGATTTAACAGGGGGCCGTGGCTACACCTTC.

The chain uses TRBV9 and TRBJ2-3, with 10 bases fitting TRBD1. J gave up 4 bases and V 2 bases, and 7 bases lay outside the gene matches. This CDR3 contains 16 residues. Germline loops: CDR1 SGDLS, CDR2 YYNGEE. CDR3 nucleotides: TGTGCCAGCAGCGTGACAGGGGGCTCGGTCGCAGATACGCAGTATTTT. This codes for CASSVTGGSVADTQYF.

The chain employs TRBV12-3 or TRBV12-4 and TRBJ1-1; 7 nucleotides agree with TRBD1. This CDR3 region has 13 residues. Trimming cost V 7 bases and J 3 bases; bases outside gene matches: 5. CDR3 sequence reads: CASIVDRDTEAFF. DNA for the CDR3: TGTGCCAGCATCGTTGACAGGGACACTGAAGCTTTCTTT.

CDR3: CASSFLGQGFGEQFF. In DNA form, the CDR3 reads TGTGCCAGCAGTTTCTTAGGACAGGGGTTTGGTGAGCAGTTCTTC. The V call is TRBV6-5, the J call TRBJ2-1, with 9 bases matching TRBD1. The length of the CDR3 is 15 residues. J lost 9 bases, V lost 4 bases, and 10 bases had no gene match. The germline CDR1 and CDR2 sequences are MNHEY and SVGAGI.

This chain links TRBV2 with TRBJ2-5; the D gene is possibly TRBD2 (5 bases). Germline V lookup: CDR1 SNHLY, CDR2 FYNNEI. The V gene lost 9 bases and the J gene lost 4 bases, with 18 bases spanning the gap. The CDR3 runs to 14 residues. The CDR3 DNA reads TGTGCCAGTCATGCAAGCCGGGGTGGAGAGACCCAGTACTTC. Amino acids: CASHASRGGETQYF.

V is TRBV6-6 and J is TRBJ2-1; TRBD1 matches at 8 bases. J lost 2 bases, V lost 6 bases, and 6 bases had no gene match. Germline lookup yields CDR1 MNHNY and CDR2 SVGAGI (reference sequence). This CDR3 is built from 15 residues. This CDR3 reads CASRIRDRTYNEQFF. The CDR3 DNA sequence: TGTGCCAGCAGGATCCGGGACAGGACCTACAATGAGCAGTTCTTC.

The rearrangement uses TRBV5-1 and TRBJ1-4; no clear D. The germline gives CDR1 SGHRS, CDR2 YFSETQ. The CDR3 consists of 16 residues. V was clipped by 0 bases and J by 3 bases, with 12 bases between them. The CDR3 DNA reads as TGCGCCAGCAGCTTGGTTGGCCGGGGAGCTAATGAAAAACTGTTTTTT. Its protein product is CASSLVGRGANEKLFF.

The chain carries TRBV24-1 and TRBJ2-2; D is possibly TRBD2 (6 bases). The germline V and J ends were trimmed by 9 bases and 5 bases, with 15 bases remaining between them. The V gene's germline CDR1 is KGHDR and CDR2 SFDVKD. This CDR3 region has 14 residues. The CDR3 DNA follows: TGTGCCACCGGGAGCGAAGGGAGGACCGGGGAGCTGTTTTTT. Its translation: CATGSEGRTGELFF.

CDR3 region: CASSLYSLNTEAFF. DNA for the CDR3: TGCGCCAGCAGCTTGTACAGCTTGAACACTGAAGCTTTCTTT. The chain joins TRBV5-1 to TRBJ1-1; D gene unclear. The CDR3 totals 14 residues. V lost 1 base and J lost 0, with 7 bases in between. Germline V gene lookup returns CDR1 SGHRS and CDR2 YFSETQ.

This chain uses TRBV6-5 with TRBJ2-3, with a possible D match to TRBD1 (6 bases). The CDR3 has 15 residues. The germline V gene has CDR1 MNHEY and CDR2 SVGAGI. V lost 5 bases to trimming and J lost 2 bases, with 14 bases between them. The CDR3 bases are TGTGCCAGCAGTAAGAACCCAGGGGTCACAGATACGCAGTATTTT. Protein sequence: CASSKNPGVTDTQYF.

V and J are TRBV14 and TRBJ2-3, with 8 bases identical to TRBD2. Germline CDR1 is SGHDN and CDR2 is FVKESK. The CDR3 spans 15 residues. After removal of 1 base from V and 6 bases from J, the junction contained 6 bases not matched to a gene. In DNA, the CDR3 is TGTGCCAGCAGCCAAGGGACTAGCATTCTGGATACGCAGTATTTT. Protein sequence: CASSQGTSILDTQYF.

The chain has TRBV5-6 and TRBJ1-1; D gene uncertain. This CDR3 contains 14 residues. Trimming took 0 bases from V and 0 from J, leaving 6 bases between them. Germline V gene data show CDR1 as SGHDT and CDR2 as YYEEEE. CDR3 nucleotides: TGTGCCAGCAGCTTGGATAGGGTGAACACTGAAGCTTTCTTT. It translates to CASSLDRVNTEAFF.

The chain links TRBV28 to TRBJ2-5, with D possibly being TRBD1 (5 bases). Germline lookup yields CDR1 MDHEN and CDR2 SYDVKM. V was cut by 6 bases and J by 4 bases, with 15 bases left in between. This CDR3 has 14 amino acids. The CDR3 is CASRPPSRGETQYF. For the CDR3, the DNA is TGTGCCAGCAGGCCCCCCTCTAGGGGAGAGACCCAGTACTTC. Full variable domain (rest looked up from reference TRBV28 and TRBJ2-5): DVKVTQSSRYLVKRTGEKVFLECVQDMDHENMFWYRQDPGLGLRLIYFSYDVKMKEKGDIPEGYSVSREKKERFSLILESASTNQTSMYLCASRPPSRGETQYFGPGTRLLVL.

The chain employs TRBV20-1 and TRBJ1-1; unclear D gene. The length of the CDR3 is 11 residues. Per the germline V gene, CDR1 is DFQATT and CDR2 is SNEGSKA (reference sequence). V was pared by 3 bases and J by 3 bases, with 5 bases between. The CDR3 reads CSARDDTEAFF. CDR3 nucleotide sequence: TGCAGTGCTAGGGATGACACTGAAGCTTTCTTT.

The chain uses TRBV6-1 and TRBJ2-7; D gene uncertain. This CDR3 has 12 residues. Trimming removed 3 bases at V and 10 bases at J, with 13 bases between. Germline V gives CDR1 MNHNS, CDR2 SASEGT. The CDR3 DNA reads TGTGCCAGCAGTGATCCGGGCCGGCGACAGTACGTC. Protein product: CASSDPGRRQYV.

This chain joins TRBV5-1 and TRBJ2-1; TRBD1 agrees at 8 bases. The CDR3 totals 15 residues. Germline CDR1 reads SGHRS; CDR2 reads YFSETQ. The V segment lost 4 bases and the J segment 9 bases; nucleotides outside the gene matches: 12. The CDR3: CASSVRDRRLGEQFF. DNA of the CDR3: TGCGCCAGCAGCGTCCGGGACAGGAGATTAGGTGAGCAGTTCTTC.

This clone was detected a few times. The chain has TRBV4-1 and TRBJ1-2; D is perhaps TRBD1 (6 bases). The CDR3 runs 14 residues. V was trimmed by 0 bases and J by 7 bases, leaving 12 bases between them. The V gene's germline CDR1 is MGHRA and CDR2 YSYEKL. The CDR3 nucleotides are TGCGCCAGCAGCCAAGATCAGGGGACCCTTGGCTACACCTTC. It specifies CASSQDQGTLGYTF.

The CDR3: CASRRGGNTGELFF. CDR3 DNA: TGTGCCAGCAGACGGGGGGGGAACACCGGGGAGCTGTTTTTT. The chain joins TRBV5-5 to TRBJ2-2, with TRBD2 matching 8 bases. The germline CDR1 and CDR2 sequences are SGHKS and YYEKEE (reference sequence). Trimming at V came to 5 bases and at J to 1 base, leaving 1 base not matched to a gene. The CDR3 consists of 14 residues.

The V gene is TRBV6-1, the J gene TRBJ2-7; D is ambiguous. The CDR3 runs 12 residues. V dropped 1 base and J dropped 3 bases, with 4 bases sitting between them. Per the germline V gene, CDR1 is MNHNS and CDR2 is SASEGT. The CDR3 loop reads CASSEGNYEQYV. Written as DNA, the CDR3 is TGTGCCAGCAGTGAAGGGAACTACGAGCAGTACGTC.

V is TRBV24-1 and J is TRBJ1-2; tentative D call: TRBD1 (5 bases). The CDR3 has 15 amino acids. V lost 3 bases and J lost 4, with 14 bases in between. The germline V gene has CDR1 KGHDR and CDR2 SFDVKD. The CDR3 DNA sequence: TGTGCCACCAGTGATCGAAAAACCGGGACCTATGGCTACACCTTC. Amino acid sequence: CATSDRKTGTYGYTF.

V usage is TRBV19 and J usage is TRBJ2-5, with 8 bases that match TRBD2. CDR3 length: 18 amino acids. V shed 6 bases, J shed 0 bases, and the junction held 15 bases outside the gene matches. Germline V gene lookup returns CDR1 LNHDA and CDR2 SQIVND (reference sequence). The CDR3 reads CASSLSDSLAVYQETQYF. Written as DNA, the CDR3 is TGTGCCAGTAGCCTCTCCGACTCACTAGCGGTGTACCAAGAGACCCAGTACTTC.

This chain joins TRBV9 and TRBJ2-1; 8 bases fit TRBD2. This CDR3 spans 15 amino acids. J gave up 7 bases and V 4 bases, and 10 bases lay outside the gene matches. From germline, CDR1 is SGDLS and CDR2 YYNGEE. The CDR3 sequence is CASSPRSGGANEQFF. As DNA, the CDR3 is TGTGCCAGCAGCCCCCGCAGCGGGGGAGCGAATGAGCAGTTCTTC.

The V call is TRBV24-1, the J call TRBJ2-6; TRBD2 agrees at 7 bases. The junction had 7 bases not matched to a gene; V was cut back by 4 bases and J by 2 bases. The CDR3 runs to 17 residues. The germline CDR1 and CDR2 sequences are KGHDR and SFDVKD. This chain's CDR3 is CATSDSFGGTGANVLTF. The CDR3 coding sequence is TGTGCCACCAGTGACTCCTTCGGGGGGACTGGGGCCAACGTCCTGACTTTC.